The T cell receptor (beta chain) described here comes from a study of beta chain features in type 1 diabetes. Broader study findings: Across all four CD4+ subsets, people with type 1 diabetes showed modestly shorter TCRB CDR3s.

Comment on this clone: Its antigen is as yet unknown. The same CDR3 also results from other DNA sequences found in this sample.

As every portion of the isolated RNA was reverse transcribed, the sequencing read expressed TCRB transcripts. The data were produced by immunoSEQ multiplex PCR, yet TCRdb's version contains in-frame clones alone and is incomplete. The sample carries roughly 51,000 clones, around 56% recorded once. Unmatched junction bases numbered 1, after V lost 2 bases and J lost 1 base. The CDR3 runs 15 residues. The germline V gene has CDR1 SGHTA and CDR2 FQGNSA. The chain is built from TRBV7-2 and TRBJ2-2; 7 bases agree with TRBD1. The source is a middle-aged woman with type 1 diabetes. Sequenced sample: Tregs from blood. The CDR3 reads CASSLRTGNTGELFF. CDR3 DNA sequence: TGTGCCAGCAGCTTAAGGACAGGGAACACCGGGGAGCTGTTTTTT.